This T cell receptor beta chain originates from a study of CD8+ T cells in alopecia areata. At the level of the study: Twice daily, treated patients received 5 to 10 mg of oral tofacitinib.

Extracted from the samples, RNA was reverse transcribed into cDNA to serve as the sequencing template. TCRdb's copy holds only in-frame clones and misses some; the assay was immunoSEQ multiplex PCR. This repertoire shows about 190,000 clones, about 65% found once; its top ten account for approximately 1.2%. Study-wide results and caveats: Lesional scalp, notably in alopecia totalis/universalis, had clonality above that of normal scalp. Tofacitinib significantly brought down scalp clonality and expanded CD8+ clones among top 100.

This clone appeared a few times. Its antigen remains unknown. Stated treatment: oral pan-JAK inhibitor, 5-10 mg twice daily. The germline gives CDR1 SGHNT, CDR2 YYREEE (reference sequence). The CDR3 consists of 14 residues. Between the trimmed V and J ends, which lost 4 bases and 7 bases, there was a span of 15 bases. V is TRBV5-4 and J is TRBJ1-5; weak D call: TRBD1 (6 bases). The source of this sequence is a human donor with alopecia areata. The material sequenced was CD4+ T cells sorted from blood, taken around week 50, from a patient treated with tofacitinib. CDR3 bases: TGTGCCAGCAGCCTGGGGGGCCAAGACCAGCCCCAGCATTTT. This codes for CASSLGGQDQPQHF.